This is a list of T cell receptor beta chains from one sample in a study of cytomegalovirus exposure and HLA in healthy donors. Generated by immunoSEQ multiplex PCR, the TCRdb table keeps only in-frame clones and is missing some. The sample shows approximately 220,000 clones, 65% to 80% of them seen only once. Sequenced sample: PBMCs. The receptors come from a man in his forties in good health and CMV-seronegative. CDR3s include the opening cysteine and the closing phenylalanine or tryptophan. A D gene is named only where the DNA matches it firmly. Size is omitted from some rows. Given values are once, few, many or a class for expanded clones.

D gene: TRBD1; clone size: few; J gene: TRBJ1-2; V gene: TRBV6-5; CDR3 DNA: TGTGCCAGCAGTGAAAGTCAGGGGGGATATGGCTACACCTTC; CDR3 protein: CASSESQGGYGYTF
D gene: -; clone size: -; J gene: TRBJ2-7; V gene: TRBV5-6; CDR3 DNA: TGTGCCAGCAGCCTTCGGACAGAAGCCTACGAGCAGTACTTC; CDR3 protein: CASSLRTEAYEQYF
D gene: TRBD1; clone size: -; J gene: TRBJ1-3; V gene: TRBV5-1; CDR3 DNA: TGCGCCAGCAGCCAAACAGGGGGCTCTGGAAACACCATATATTTT; CDR3 protein: CASSQTGGSGNTIYF
D gene: -; clone size: -; J gene: TRBJ1-2; V gene: TRBV30; CDR3 DNA: TGTGCCTGGAGTGTAGGTGGCAGGAGGTATGGCTACACCTTC; CDR3 protein: CAWSVGGRRYGYTF
D gene: TRBD2; clone size: -; J gene: TRBJ2-1; V gene: TRBV5-6; CDR3 DNA: TGTGCCAGCAGCTTGGCCGCGGGAGGGTCCTACAATGAGCAGTTCTTC; CDR3 protein: CASSLAAGGSYNEQFF
D gene: -; clone size: -; J gene: TRBJ1-2; V gene: TRBV10-3; CDR3 DNA: TGTGCCATCAGTGACGTGAATTCGTGGGCCCGCAAGGTTAACTATGGCTACACCTTC; CDR3 protein: CAISDVNSWARKVNYGYTF
D gene: -; clone size: -; J gene: TRBJ2-5; V gene: TRBV7-8; CDR3 DNA: TGTGCCAGCAGCCGCGGGCAGGGGCAAGAGACCCAGTACTTC; CDR3 protein: CASSRGQGQETQYF
D gene: TRBD2; clone size: -; J gene: TRBJ2-1; V gene: TRBV15; CDR3 DNA: TGTGCCACCAGCAGAGTGGGGCGGGGGGGACTCTCCTACAATGAGCAGTTCTTC; CDR3 protein: CATSRVGRGGLSYNEQFF
D gene: TRBD2; clone size: -; J gene: TRBJ2-1; V gene: TRBV29-1; CDR3 DNA: TGCAGCGTTCGGACTAGCGGTACGACCTCCTACAATGAGCAGTTCTTC; CDR3 protein: CSVRTSGTTSYNEQFF
D gene: TRBD1; clone size: -; J gene: TRBJ1-4; V gene: TRBV6-6; CDR3 DNA: TGTGCCAGCAGGCTACGACAGGGCCAGGGCGAAAAACTGTTTTTT; CDR3 protein: CASRLRQGQGEKLFF